These 29 T cell receptor beta chains came from one sample sequenced in a study of T cells after yellow fever vaccination (dated by TCRdb to between 2018 and 2021). The library came from 5' RACE. Data came from an Illumina HiSeq 2500. TCRdb itself trimmed the public reads at Q25 with fastp, ran MiXCR and retained productive beta chains. Rows matching on CDR3 protein sequence are summarized as one entry with the most common DNA and genes. The sample table lists roughly 150,000 distinct CDR3 sequences, around 7% of them with a count of one. Of the sample, around 2.3% falls within the top ten clones. What the treatment or condition label conveys for this sample: live attenuated yellow fever vaccine strain. The input for sequencing was CD4+ T cells sorted from PBMCs, taken 5 to 6 days after the first yellow fever vaccination. These receptor sequences come from a man aged 18-30 years who received the YFV17D yellow fever vaccine.

To note about this clonotype: A much larger clone is a single base away; this may be a read error. J is TRBJ2-1 and V is TRBV7-9; D is uncertain. The germline V gene encodes CDR1 SEHNR and CDR2 FQNEAQ (reference sequence). The CDR3 runs to 12 residues. Here the CDR3 reads CASSFRYNKQFF. In nucleotides, the CDR3 is TGTGCCAGCAGCTTTAGATACAATAAGCAGTTCTTC.

This clonotype appeared many times. The CDR3 DNA is TGTGCCAGCAGCTTTGGCGGCGATTCGAGGAATGAGCAGTTCTTC. Protein: CASSFGGDSRNEQFF. The gene calls are TRBV5-5 and TRBJ2-1; no definite D call. Per germline, CDR1 SGHKS and CDR2 YYEKEE (reference sequence). CDR3 length equals 15 residues. Trimming left V 2 bases short and J 7 bases short, with 16 bases between. Variable domain in full (rest from reference TRBV5-5 and TRBJ2-1): DAGVTQSPTHLIKTRGQQVTLRCSPISGHKSVSWYQQVLGQGPQFIFQYYEKEERGRGNFPDRFSARQFPNYSSELNVNALLLGDSALYLCASSFGGDSRNEQFFGPGTRLTVL.

There are many counts of this clonotype. The CDR3 nucleotides are TGTGCCAGCTCGGGACAGCCACAAGAGACCCAGTACTTC. Residues: CASSGQPQETQYF. The chain uses TRBV6-2 or TRBV6-3 and TRBJ2-5; 7 bases are a match to TRBD1. CDR1 MNHEY and CDR2 SVGEGT come from the germline V gene. Trimming took 8 bases from V and 2 from J; bases not matched to a gene: 5. The CDR3 is made up of 13 amino acids.

This clonotype showed up just a few times. This chain joins TRBV19 and TRBJ2-5, with TRBD2 as a possible D gene (6 bases). CDR1 and CDR2 from the germline V gene are LNHDA and SQIVND (reference sequence). Trimming stripped 6 bases from V and 4 bases from J, with 24 bases between. This CDR3 spans 17 amino acids. DNA of the CDR3: TGTGCCAGTAGCCCAGTGGAGGGATCGACGTTTGGAGAGACCCAGTACTTC. This sequence encodes CASSPVEGSTFGETQYF.

J is TRBJ2-3 and V is TRBV18; D remains unclear. Germline V gene lookup returns CDR1 KGHSH and CDR2 LQKENI. The CDR3 contains 13 residues. The ends were cut back, 1 base at V and 9 bases at J, with 11 bases in the middle. The CDR3 region has the DNA TGTGCCAGCTCACCACACTCACGTGGAACGCAGTATTTT. Translation: CASSPHSRGTQYF.

This clonotype has ten or more counts. The chain employs TRBV6-5 and TRBJ1-1, with D tentatively TRBD1 (6 bases). Trimming took 8 bases from V and 2 from J, leaving 15 bases between them. Germline CDR1 MNHEY, CDR2 SVGAGI. The CDR3 totals 14 residues. CDR3 sequence reads: CASGTDRLNTEAFF. CDR3 DNA: TGTGCCAGCGGGACCGACAGGTTAAACACTGAAGCTTTCTTT.

In its sample, this clonotype was seen a few times. The genes are TRBV12-3 or TRBV12-4 and TRBJ2-5; 7 bases agree with TRBD2. V lost 6 bases and J lost 2; bases outside the gene matches: 9. The CDR3 covers 15 residues. The CDR3 reads CASSRRRGEQETQYF. The CDR3 DNA is TGTGCCAGCAGCCGCCGCCGGGGGGAACAAGAGACCCAGTACTTC.

The genes are TRBV5-1 and TRBJ1-3; D perhaps matches TRBD1 (5 bases). This CDR3 spans 16 amino acids. Germline assignment: CDR1 SGHRS and CDR2 YFSETQ. V gave up 0 bases and J gave up 0 bases, with 10 bases separating them. This CDR3 reads CASSLVGRLSGNTIYF. Here the CDR3 DNA reads TGCGCCAGCAGCTTGGTGGGACGCCTCTCTGGAAACACCATATATTTT.

This clonotype appeared many times. The chain employs TRBV5-1 and TRBJ2-1, with a tentative D call TRBD2 (7 bases). Germline assignment: CDR1 SGHRS and CDR2 YFSETQ. The CDR3 extends over 16 amino acids. V lost 6 bases, J lost 5 bases, and 21 bases lay in between. CDR3 sequence (DNA): TGCGCCAGCACTCTGTTTTGGGGGGGCCGAGACAATGAGCAGTTCTTC. Encoded protein: CASTLFWGGRDNEQFF.

This clonotype was seen ten or more times. V and J are TRBV7-2 and TRBJ2-3; the D is unclear. Germline CDR1 and CDR2: SGHTA and FQGNSA. V dropped 4 bases and J dropped 6 bases, with 11 bases sitting between them. The CDR3 totals 13 residues. The CDR3 loop reads CASSSAKADTQYF. CDR3 nucleotide sequence: TGTGCCAGCAGCTCAGCAAAGGCGGATACGCAGTATTTT.

This clonotype was counted many times. The chain joins TRBV5-1 to TRBJ2-3; a weak D match, TRBD2 (6 bases). This CDR3 has 14 residues. The V and J ends lost 0 bases and 3 bases respectively, with 8 bases between them. CDR1 is SGHRS and CDR2 is YFSETQ in the germline V gene. DNA of the CDR3: TGCGCCAGCAGCTTGGGTAGCGGTACAGATACGCAGTATTTT. It codes for CASSLGSGTDTQYF.

Only a few counts were recorded for this clonotype. The rearrangement links TRBV12-3 or TRBV12-4 to TRBJ1-5; D unresolved. Trimming removed 8 bases from V and 2 bases from J, with 16 bases in between. The CDR3 loop spans 15 amino acids. For the CDR3, the DNA is TGTGCCAGCCAAATCGGTCATAGGGGCAATCAGCCCCAGCATTTT. Translation: CASQIGHRGNQPQHF.

The chain carries TRBV3-1 and TRBJ2-1; 7 bases are shared with TRBD2. Per germline, CDR1 LGHDT and CDR2 YNNKEL (reference sequence). After removal of 0 bases from V and 16 bases from J, the junction contained 15 bases not matched to a gene. The CDR3 runs 15 residues. CDR3 in DNA: TGTGCCAGCAGCCAAGATCCGACCGAAGGGAGGGTGGTATTCTTC. Translated, it gives CASSQDPTEGRVVFF.

The chain uses TRBV4-3 and TRBJ2-3; 12 bases are a match to TRBD1. Germline CDR1 and CDR2: LGHNA and YSLEER. The CDR3 sequence is 15 residues long. V lost 4 bases and J lost 6; bases outside the gene matches: 5. The CDR3 region has the DNA TGCGCCAGCAGCCCCCGGGACAGGGGGCGGGATACGCAGTATTTT. Its translation is CASSPRDRGRDTQYF.

The V gene is TRBV4-3, the J gene TRBJ1-2; D gene uncertain. Germline V gene data show CDR1 as LGHNA and CDR2 as YSLEER. CDR3 size: 13 residues. V was shortened by 6 bases and J by 4 bases, with 12 bases between the two germline ends. The CDR3 coding sequence is TGCGCCAGCAGTCCAGGCTTTCCCTATGGCTACACCTTC. Its translation: CASSPGFPYGYTF.

This clonotype was recorded a few times. The V gene is TRBV10-3, the J gene TRBJ1-2; 10 bases agree with TRBD1. V gave up 3 bases and J gave up 8 bases; unmatched junction bases: 6. Germline V lookup: CDR1 ENHRY, CDR2 SYGVKD. The CDR3 sequence is 14 residues long. The CDR3 region is CAISELGTGEGYTF. CDR3 sequence (DNA): TGTGCCATCAGTGAACTGGGGACAGGGGAGGGCTACACCTTC.

This clonotype turned up a few times. This rearrangement joins TRBV11-3 to TRBJ2-6; tentatively, D is TRBD1 or TRBD2 (7 bases each). V was trimmed by 4 bases and J by 4 bases, leaving 11 bases between them. Germline CDR1 SGHNT, CDR2 YENEEA. The CDR3 runs 15 residues. CDR3 sequence (DNA): TGTGCCAGCAGCTCAGGGGGGGCCGGGGCCAACGTCCTGACTTTC. This gives the protein CASSSGGAGANVLTF.

The rearrangement uses TRBV18 and TRBJ2-1; the match to TRBD2 covers 11 bases. The germline gives CDR1 KGHSH, CDR2 LQKENI. The trim removed 4 bases at V and 10 bases at J, leaving 6 bases unmatched. CDR3 length equals 14 residues. The CDR3 coding sequence is TGTGCCAGCTCACGTACTAGCGGGGGCCGAGAGCAGTTCTTC. This encodes CASSRTSGGREQFF.

This clonotype was picked up many times. J is TRBJ2-3 and V is TRBV12-5, with no clear D. This CDR3 comprises 13 residues. In germline, CDR1 is LGHNT, CDR2 FRNRAP. V lost 1 base to trimming and J lost 0 bases, with 2 bases between them. The CDR3 coding sequence is TGTGCTAGTGGTTTGGGCAGCACAGATACGCAGTATTTT. Its translation is CASGLGSTDTQYF. Using reference TRBV12-5 and TRBJ2-3 for the parts outside the CDR3, the full variable domain is DARVTQTPRHKVTEMGQEVTMRCQPILGHNTVFWYRQTMMQGLELLAYFRNRAPLDDSGMPKDRFSAEMPDATLATLKIQPSEPRDSAVYFCASGLGSTDTQYFGPGTRLTVL.

In this sample, this clonotype turned up many times. The V and J genes are TRBV3-1 and TRBJ1-1; D is unclear. CDR3 length: 13 amino acids. Germline lookup yields CDR1 LGHDT and CDR2 YNNKEL (reference sequence). V was clipped by 4 bases and J by 3 bases, with 9 bases between them. The CDR3 DNA is TGTGCCAGCAGCCCCTGGGGAGACACTGAAGCTTTCTTT. It specifies CASSPWGDTEAFF.

This clonotype was seen many times. The chain recombines TRBV11-2 with TRBJ1-2; possible D gene TRBD1, 5 bases. V was trimmed by 5 bases and J by 2 bases, leaving 15 bases between them. CDR1 is SGHAT, CDR2 FQNNGV, per germline. This CDR3 is 15 amino acids long. The CDR3 spells CASSPYDRTNYGYTF. CDR3 DNA: TGTGCCAGCAGCCCCTACGACAGAACCAACTATGGCTACACCTTC.

The chain recombines TRBV7-2 with TRBJ2-1; no reliable D call. This CDR3 comprises 13 residues. Between the trimmed V and J ends, which lost 1 base and 9 bases, there was a span of 10 bases. From germline, CDR1 is SGHTA and CDR2 FQGNSA. Here the CDR3 DNA reads TGTGCCAGCAGCTTAGAACGTAGTAGTGAGCAGTTCTTC. It translates to CASSLERSSEQFF.

This clonotype turned up a few times. It may be a read error: a sequence one base away is much more abundant. The genes are TRBV5-8 and TRBJ2-1; D not resolved. The germline V and J ends were trimmed by 5 bases and 2 bases, with 2 bases remaining between them. The CDR3 has 11 amino acids. Germline lookup yields CDR1 SGHTS and CDR2 YDEGEE. The CDR3 nucleotides read TGTGCCAGCAGGGCCTACAATGAGCAGTTCTTC. This sequence encodes CASRAYNEQFF. Drawing the rest from reference TRBV5-8 and TRBJ2-1, the complete variable domain is EAGVTQSPTHLIKTRGQQATLRCSPISGHTSVYWYQQALGLGLQFLLWYDEGEERNRGNFPPRFSGRQFPNYSSELNVNALELEDSALYLCASRAYNEQFFGPGTRLTVL.

The rearrangement uses TRBV24-1 and TRBJ2-5; perhaps TRBD2 as D (6 bases). CDR1 and CDR2 from the germline V gene are KGHDR and SFDVKD. This CDR3 has 15 amino acids. V was clipped by 1 base and J by 2 bases, with 10 bases between them. The CDR3 loop reads CATSDFFGGQETQYF. CDR3 in DNA: TGTGCCACCAGTGATTTTTTCGGGGGACAAGAGACCCAGTACTTC.

This clonotype was observed a handful of times. The CDR3, as DNA: TGCGCCAGCAGCTTGGCCGGGACAGAGAGCGGGGAGCTGTTTTTT. This encodes CASSLAGTESGELFF. The V and J genes are TRBV5-1 and TRBJ2-2, with TRBD1 identical over 7 bases. Germline-derived CDR1 and CDR2 are SGHRS and YFSETQ. V lost 0 bases to trimming and J lost 7 bases; unmatched junction nucleotides: 6. CDR3 length: 15 amino acids.

This clonotype was found a few times. CDR3 nucleotides: TGTGCCAGCAGTCTCTTGTATGGCTACACCTTC. Protein sequence: CASSLLYGYTF. V and J are TRBV6-6 and TRBJ1-2; D call uncertain. V lost 5 bases to trimming and J lost 5 bases, with 6 bases between them. Germline CDR1 is MNHNY and CDR2 is SVGAGI (reference sequence). This CDR3 has 11 amino acids.

At least ten counts were recorded for this clonotype. CDR3 protein: CSVRTNFQGPAFF. The DNA of the CDR3 is TGCAGCGTCCGCACCAATTTTCAGGGCCCCGCGTTCTTC. This chain links TRBV29-1 with TRBJ2-1; D may be TRBD1 (5 bases). Looked up from germline, CDR1 is SQVTM and CDR2 is ANQGSEA. The CDR3 loop spans 13 amino acids. The V end was cut by 6 bases, the J end by 15 bases, with 24 bases between.

This clonotype was observed many times. The chain carries TRBV28 and TRBJ2-5, with D perhaps matching TRBD1 (6 bases). The germline V and J ends were trimmed by 6 bases and 5 bases, with 13 bases remaining between them. Per germline, CDR1 MDHEN and CDR2 SYDVKM. The CDR3 consists of 13 residues. CDR3 loop: CASRLQGRETQYF. DNA of the CDR3: TGTGCCAGCAGACTACAGGGCAGGGAGACCCAGTACTTC.

The table lists this clonotype with a count of one. The chain links TRBV20-1 to TRBJ2-3; 10 nucleotides agree with TRBD2. V shed 4 bases, J shed 0 bases, and the junction held 7 bases outside the gene matches. The CDR3 runs 16 residues. Germline V gene data show CDR1 as DFQATT and CDR2 as SNEGSKA (reference sequence). The CDR3 region is CSATRTSGSSTDTQYF. In nucleotides, the CDR3 is TGCAGTGCTACGAGGACTAGCGGATCTAGCACAGATACGCAGTATTTT.